This TCR beta chain was recorded in a study of CD8 T cells in Susac syndrome. Study-wide context: Patients with Susac syndrome who were sequenced included 5 or 6 with active disease and fewer than ten in remission. Blood was drawn from Susac syndrome patients while they were therapy-naive, on corticosteroids, or on intravenous immunoglobulin alone. General study results and limits: Expansion of Susac CD8+ clones peaked in TEMRA cells and in active patients. Across the total CD8+ repertoires, sixteen Susac-specific public clones were found. The CD8+ TEMRA repertoires yielded roughly 5 such clones.

An input of about 0.5 to 1 ug of RNA was subjected to reverse transcription using random hexamers. MiXCR, applied by TCRdb to the immunoSEQ multiplex PCR reads, yields one record per CDR3 protein. This table holds around 200,000 distinct CDR3 sequences, approximately 95% found once. Turning to this clonotype: The target antigen is unknown.

Germline CDR1 is SNHLY and CDR2 is FYNNEI. CDR3 length: 14 residues. The V and J ends lost 8 bases and 1 base respectively, with 12 bases between them. The chain is built from TRBV2 and TRBJ1-5, with a weak D call TRBD1 (6 bases). The sequence derives from a human donor with Susac syndrome. Sequencing was carried out using CD8+ T cells from PBMCs. The DNA of the CDR3 is TGTGCCAGCGAGACAGGAACCAGCAATCAGCCCCAGCATTTT. It codes for CASETGTSNQPQHF.